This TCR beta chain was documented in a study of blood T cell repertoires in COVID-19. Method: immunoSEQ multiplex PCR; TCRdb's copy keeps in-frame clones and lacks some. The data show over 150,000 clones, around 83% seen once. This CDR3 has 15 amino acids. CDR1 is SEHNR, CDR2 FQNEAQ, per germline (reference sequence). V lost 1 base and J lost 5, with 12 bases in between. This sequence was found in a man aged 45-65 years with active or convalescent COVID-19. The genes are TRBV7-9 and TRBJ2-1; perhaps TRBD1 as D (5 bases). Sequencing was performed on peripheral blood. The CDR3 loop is CASSLGQGINNEQFF. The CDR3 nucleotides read TGTGCCAGCAGCTTAGGGCAGGGAATAAACAATGAGCAGTTCTTC.